This paragraph covers one TCR beta chain sequence. Its antigen is not known. The data originate from a study of long-term antiretroviral therapy in people with HIV. Notes on the study in general: CDR3 length ranges were narrower in HIV repertoires than in controls.

Researchers secured at least one pre-ART and at least two post-ART PBMC samples from each donor. The samples comprised roughly 0.9-10 million cryopreserved PBMC ahead of DNA extraction. Between the trimmed V and J ends, which lost 5 bases and 4 bases, there was a span of 7 bases. The CDR3 consists of 12 residues. CDR1 SGHTA and CDR2 FQGTGA come from the germline V gene. It was version v3.0 of the immunoSEQ assay that was run at survey level. Using immunoSEQ multiplex PCR, the repertoire was profiled, and TCRdb retains in-frame clones only, with some absent. Among 20,000 to 25,000 clones listed, 88% were seen once.

The sequencing here drew on unsorted PBMCs, taken 2.3 years after starting antiretroviral therapy. The TCR was taken from a man in his sixties with HIV. The chain combines TRBV7-3 with TRBJ2-3; D is ambiguous. The CDR3 coding sequence is TGTGCCAGCAGCCTAGGACCAGATACGCAGTATTTT. Its translation: CASSLGPDTQYF.